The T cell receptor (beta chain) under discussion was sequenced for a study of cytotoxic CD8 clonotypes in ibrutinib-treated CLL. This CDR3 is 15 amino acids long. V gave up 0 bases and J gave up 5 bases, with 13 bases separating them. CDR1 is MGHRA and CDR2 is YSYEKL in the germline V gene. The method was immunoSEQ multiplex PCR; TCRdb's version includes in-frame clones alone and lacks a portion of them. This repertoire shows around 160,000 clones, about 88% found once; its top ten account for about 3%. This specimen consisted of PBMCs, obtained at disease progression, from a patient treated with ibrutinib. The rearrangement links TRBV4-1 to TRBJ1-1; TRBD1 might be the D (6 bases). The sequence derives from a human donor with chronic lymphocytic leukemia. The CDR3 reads CASSQDQTGSTEAFF. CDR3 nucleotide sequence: TGCGCCAGCAGCCAAGATCAAACAGGGAGTACTGAAGCTTTCTTT.